This TCR beta chain was identified in a study of T cells in localized non-small cell lung cancer. Study-wide results and limits: Uninvolved adjacent lung, not tumor, had the highest T cell clonality. Heterogeneity remains possible because sequencing was limited to only one tumor region. Across samples, adjacent lung featured a median approximately 56 of the top 100 tumor clones.

In regard to this clone: The antigen remains undetermined.

V shed 3 bases and J 3 bases; nucleotides not matched to a gene: 7. The CDR3 covers 15 residues. The germline V gene encodes CDR1 SGDLS and CDR2 YYNGEE. Neighbouring lung, lacking atypia, was collected no less than 2 cm away from the tumor margin. Sequencing was performed with immunoSEQ multiplex PCR; in TCRdb, only in-frame clones are kept and a portion is missing. Of fewer than 1,500 clones in the sample, 20% are singletons; the top ten hold roughly a sixth. The chain recombines TRBV9 with TRBJ2-7, with TRBD2 matching 9 bases. The sample here was normal lung tissue next to the tumor, taken before any cancer treatment. This TCR came from a male donor at least 60 years old with stage I squamous cell lung carcinoma. DNA for the CDR3: TGTGCCAGCAGCGCTTCCGGGACTAGCCACTACGAGCAGTACTTC. Translated: CASSASGTSHYEQYF.